Given below is one T cell receptor (beta chain) in context. Its antigen is currently unknown. This sample stems from a study of T cells in Graves' hyperthyroidism and ophthalmopathy. Study results and limitations: The model identified upcoming ophthalmopathy a median approximately 6.4 months ahead of onset.

Amplification of TCR beta CDR3 regions was performed using RNA transcripts as template. HTBI primers were used for first-round RT-PCR of the TCR CDR3. TCRdb re-called the multiplex PCR reads with MiXCR, one entry per CDR3 protein. The profile shows around 600,000 distinct CDR3 sequences, approximately 14% of them singletons. J gave up 5 bases and V 3 bases, and 6 bases lay outside the gene matches. There are 16 residues in the CDR3. Germline-derived CDR1 and CDR2 are SGHTA and FQGTGA. Under 3 months was the duration of disease in ophthalmopathy patients, who also had a Clinical Activity Score of at least 3 and a NOSPECS grade of at least 4.

The source is a woman in her 50s with Graves' ophthalmopathy. The rearrangement uses TRBV7-3 and TRBJ2-1, with TRBD1 matching over 11 bases. Sequenced: blood. CDR3 DNA: TGTGCCAGCAGCTTCGGACAGGGGGCAAGGGACAATGAGCAGTTCTTC. Encoded protein: CASSFGQGARDNEQFF.